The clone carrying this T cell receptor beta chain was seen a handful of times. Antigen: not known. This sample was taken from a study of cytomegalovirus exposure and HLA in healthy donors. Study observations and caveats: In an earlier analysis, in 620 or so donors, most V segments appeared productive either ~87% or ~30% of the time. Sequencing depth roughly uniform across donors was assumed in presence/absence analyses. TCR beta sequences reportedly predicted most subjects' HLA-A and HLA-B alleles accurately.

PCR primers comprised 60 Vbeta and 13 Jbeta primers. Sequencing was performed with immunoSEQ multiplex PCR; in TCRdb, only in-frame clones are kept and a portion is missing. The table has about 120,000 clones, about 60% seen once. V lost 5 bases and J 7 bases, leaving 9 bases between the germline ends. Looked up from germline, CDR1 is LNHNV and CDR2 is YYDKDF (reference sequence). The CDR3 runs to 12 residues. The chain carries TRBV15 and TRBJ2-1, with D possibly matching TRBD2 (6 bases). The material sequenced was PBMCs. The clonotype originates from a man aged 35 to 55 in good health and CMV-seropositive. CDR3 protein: CATSAGINEQFF. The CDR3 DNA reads TGTGCCACCAGCGCGGGGATTAATGAGCAGTTCTTC.